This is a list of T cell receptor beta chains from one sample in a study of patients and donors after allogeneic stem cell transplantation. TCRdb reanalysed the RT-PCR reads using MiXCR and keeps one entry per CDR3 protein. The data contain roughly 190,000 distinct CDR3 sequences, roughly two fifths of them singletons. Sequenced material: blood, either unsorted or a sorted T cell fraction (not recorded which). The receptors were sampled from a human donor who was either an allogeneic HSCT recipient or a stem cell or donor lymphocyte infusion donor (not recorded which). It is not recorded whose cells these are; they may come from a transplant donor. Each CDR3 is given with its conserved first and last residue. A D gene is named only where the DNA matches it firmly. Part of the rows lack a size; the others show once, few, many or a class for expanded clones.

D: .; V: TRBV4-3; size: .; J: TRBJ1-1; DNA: TGCGCCAGCAGCCAAGTCGGGCCACTGACAGTCCCCACTGAAGCTTTCTTT; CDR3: CASSQVGPLTVPTEAFF
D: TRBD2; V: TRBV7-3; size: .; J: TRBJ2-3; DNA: TGTGCCAGCAGCTTAGCACTAGCGGCCACAGATACGCAGTATTTT; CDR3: CASSLALAATDTQYF
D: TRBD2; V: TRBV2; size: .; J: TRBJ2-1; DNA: TGTGCCAGCAGCCCATATAGACTAGCGGGAGAGTCAAATGAGCAGTTCTTC; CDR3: CASSPYRLAGESNEQFF
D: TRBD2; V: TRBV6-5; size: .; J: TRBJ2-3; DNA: TGTGCCAGCAATGGGGGTCTAGCGGGAGGTACAGATACGCAGTATTTT; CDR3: CASNGGLAGGTDTQYF
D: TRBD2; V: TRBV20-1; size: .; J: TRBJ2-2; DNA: TGCAGTGCTAGAACCGGGACTAGTCCCGCCGGGGAGCTGTTTTTT; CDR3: CSARTGTSPAGELFF
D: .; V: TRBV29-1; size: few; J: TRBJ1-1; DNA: TGCAGCGTTGCCAGTACAGTGAACACTGAAGCTTTCTTT; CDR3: CSVASTVNTEAFF
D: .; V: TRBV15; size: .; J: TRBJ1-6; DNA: TGTGCCACCAGCAGAGATTTGCAGACAGAATCACCCCTCCACTTT; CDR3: CATSRDLQTESPLHF
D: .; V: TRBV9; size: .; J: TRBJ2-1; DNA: TGTGCCAGCAGCGTAGCAGGCGGAACCTACAATGAGCAGTTCTTC; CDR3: CASSVAGGTYNEQFF
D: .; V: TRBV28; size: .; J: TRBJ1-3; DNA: TGTGCCAGCAGTTTTTGGGGGACGGCCTCTGGAAACACCATATATTTT; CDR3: CASSFWGTASGNTIYF
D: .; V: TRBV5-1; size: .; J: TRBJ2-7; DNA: TGCGCCAGCAGCGGTTCGGGTGCCTCCTACGAGCAGTACTTC; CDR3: CASSGSGASYEQYF
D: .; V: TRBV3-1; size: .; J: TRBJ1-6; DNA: TGTGCCAGCAGCCAAGATGAAAGCAGGGTTTCACCCCTCCACTTT; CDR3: CASSQDESRVSPLHF
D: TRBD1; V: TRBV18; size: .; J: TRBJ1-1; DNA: TGTGCCAGCTCACCGACAGGGGGCTTGGACACTGAAGCTTTCTTT; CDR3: CASSPTGGLDTEAFF
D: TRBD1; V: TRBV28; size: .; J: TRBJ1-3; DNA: TGTGCCAGCAGCTCCTCCCTTGGGACAGGGTTCGGAAACACCATATATTTT; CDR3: CASSSSLGTGFGNTIYF
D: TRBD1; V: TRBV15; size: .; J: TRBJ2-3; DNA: TGTGCCACCAGCTTCGGTACAGGGGGTACAGATACGCAGTATTTT; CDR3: CATSFGTGGTDTQYF
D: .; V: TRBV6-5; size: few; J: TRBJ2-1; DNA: TGTGCCAGCCACCCCCCCGGGACCGCTAGCAATGAGCAGTTCTTC; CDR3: CASHPPGTASNEQFF
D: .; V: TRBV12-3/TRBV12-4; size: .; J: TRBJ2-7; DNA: TGTGCCAGCAGTCCCGGGGTAGAGCAGTACTTC; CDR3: CASSPGVEQYF
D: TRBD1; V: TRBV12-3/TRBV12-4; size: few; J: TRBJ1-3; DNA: TGTGCCAGCAGTTTGGGGGACAGGGGAAACACCATATATTTT; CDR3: CASSLGDRGNTIYF
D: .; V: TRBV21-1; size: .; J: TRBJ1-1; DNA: TGTGCCAGCAGCGACGACCTGGAAGGTGGAACTGAAGCTTTCTTT; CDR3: CASSDDLEGGTEAFF
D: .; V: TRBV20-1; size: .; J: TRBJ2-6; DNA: TGCAGTGCCGAGGGGGTCTCAGGGGCCAACGTCCTGACTTTC; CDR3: CSAEGVSGANVLTF
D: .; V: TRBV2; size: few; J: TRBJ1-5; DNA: TGTGCCAGCAGTGAGGGGGGACGGCGACTCAATCAGCCCCAGCATTTT; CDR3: CASSEGGRRLNQPQHF
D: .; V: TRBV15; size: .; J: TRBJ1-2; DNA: TGTGCCACCAGCAGAGAAGGGGCCGGGGGCTATGGCTACACCTTC; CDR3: CATSREGAGGYGYTF
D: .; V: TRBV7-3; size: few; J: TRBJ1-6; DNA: TGTGCCAGCAGCTTAAGTGGCAGGTCAAATTCACCCCTCCACTTT; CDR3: CASSLSGRSNSPLHF
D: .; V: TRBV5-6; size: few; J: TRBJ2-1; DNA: TGTGCCAGCACCCCCGGTCTCGGCTCCTACAATGAGCAGTTCTTC; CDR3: CASTPGLGSYNEQFF
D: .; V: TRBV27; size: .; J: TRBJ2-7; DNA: TGTGCCAGCAGTGGGGGACCCGGTAGCGAGCAGTACTTC; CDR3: CASSGGPGSEQYF
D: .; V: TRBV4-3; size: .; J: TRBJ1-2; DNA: TGCGCCAGCAGCCTCCGGGAACAGGCTACTAACTATGGCTACACCTTC; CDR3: CASSLREQATNYGYTF
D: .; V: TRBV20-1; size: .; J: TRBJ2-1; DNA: TGCAGTGCTTATGGGACGACCTCCTACAATGAGCAGTTCTTC; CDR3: CSAYGTTSYNEQFF
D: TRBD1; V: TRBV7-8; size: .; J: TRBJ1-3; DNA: TGTGCCAGCAGCCAAACGGGACAGCCAAGTTCTGGAAACACCATATATTTT; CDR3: CASSQTGQPSSGNTIYF
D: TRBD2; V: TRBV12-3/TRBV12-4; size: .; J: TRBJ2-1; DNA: TGTGCCAGCAGCTCCGGGACTAGGGTTCCCCTTAGCACCTACAATGAGCAGTTCTTC; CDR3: CASSSGTRVPLSTYNEQFF
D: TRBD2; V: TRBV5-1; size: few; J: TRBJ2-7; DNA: TGCGCCAGCAGCCCGTGGACTAGCGGGAGACTAGATGGGCAGTACTTC; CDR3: CASSPWTSGRLDGQYF
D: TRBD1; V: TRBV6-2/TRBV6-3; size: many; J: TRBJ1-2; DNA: TGTGCCAGCAGTTACGCGGACAGGGATGACTATGGCTACACCTTC; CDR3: CASSYADRDDYGYTF